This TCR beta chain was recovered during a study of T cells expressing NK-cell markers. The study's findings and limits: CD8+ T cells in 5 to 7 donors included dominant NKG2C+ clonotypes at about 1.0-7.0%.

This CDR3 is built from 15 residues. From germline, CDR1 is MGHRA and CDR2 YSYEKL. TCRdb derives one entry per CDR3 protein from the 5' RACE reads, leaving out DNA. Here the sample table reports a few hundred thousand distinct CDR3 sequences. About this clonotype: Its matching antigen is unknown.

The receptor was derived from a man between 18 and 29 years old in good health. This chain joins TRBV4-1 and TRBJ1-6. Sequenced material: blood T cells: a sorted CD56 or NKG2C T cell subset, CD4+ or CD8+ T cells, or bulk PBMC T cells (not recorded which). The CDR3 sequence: CASSVVRDYNSPLHF.